This entry lists 18 T cell receptor beta chains sequenced from one sample in a study of blood T cell repertoires in COVID-19. TCRdb keeps only in-frame clones here, not all; method: immunoSEQ multiplex PCR. Here the sample spans some 120,000 clones, about four fifths being singletons. Input material: peripheral blood. The receptor source for this set is an older man with acute or convalescent COVID-19.

This chain connects TRBV19 to TRBJ2-4; 9 nucleotides align to TRBD1. CDR3 length equals 12 residues. The V and J ends lost 7 bases and 11 bases, in that order; junction bases with no gene match: 6. Germline CDR1 reads LNHDA; CDR2 reads SQIVND (reference sequence). The DNA of the CDR3 is TGTGCCAGTATTCTCACAGGGGGCTTTCAGTACTTC. This translates into CASILTGGFQYF.

The genes are TRBV7-2 and TRBJ1-4; 9 bases are a match to TRBD1. The trim removed 5 bases at V and 2 bases at J, leaving 12 bases unmatched. The CDR3 has 18 residues. CDR1 and CDR2 from the germline V gene are SGHTA and FQGNSA. CDR3 in DNA: TGTGCCAGCAGCCCAGGTTGGACAGGGGCGTTGACTAATGAAAAACTGTTTTTT. Protein: CASSPGWTGALTNEKLFF.

J is TRBJ2-1 and V is TRBV2, with D possibly matching TRBD1 (6 bases). CDR3 size: 16 residues. Trimming shortened V by 2 bases and J by 7 bases, and 18 bases separated the two germline ends. Germline V CDR1 and CDR2: SNHLY, FYNNEI. CDR3 protein: CASSEFLRGAGNEQFF. CDR3 in DNA: TGTGCCAGCAGTGAATTCCTCAGGGGCGCTGGGAATGAGCAGTTCTTC.

This sequence joins TRBV27 and TRBJ1-2; TRBD1 is a possible D gene (5 bases). The CDR3 covers 16 residues. V was cut by 5 bases and J by 4 bases, with 20 bases left in between. Germline assignment: CDR1 MNHEY and CDR2 SMNVEV (reference sequence). The CDR3 sequence is CASSTRQTTYGYGYTF. CDR3 nucleotides: TGTGCCAGCAGTACCCGACAGACAACTTATGGCTATGGCTACACCTTC.

This clone was seen once. V gene TRBV6-6 combines with J gene TRBJ2-1; TRBD1 aligns across 7 bases. Germline assignment: CDR1 MNHNY and CDR2 SVGAGI (reference sequence). Unmatched junction bases numbered 7, after V lost 7 bases and J lost 4 bases. The CDR3 extends over 14 amino acids. The CDR3 region is CASTRDRAYNEQFF. CDR3 coding DNA: TGTGCCAGCACCCGGGACAGAGCATACAATGAGCAGTTCTTC.

This clone was detected only a few times. V usage is TRBV5-6 and J usage is TRBJ1-1, with D possibly being TRBD1 (6 bases). CDR1 SGHDT and CDR2 YYEEEE come from the germline V gene. The CDR3 totals 14 residues. Trimming removed 0 bases at V and 3 bases at J, with 9 bases between. The CDR3 DNA sequence: TGTGCCAGCAGCTTGGGTTACAGGGACACTGAAGCTTTCTTT. This gives the protein CASSLGYRDTEAFF.

The J gene is TRBJ1-4, the V gene TRBV9, with unresolved D. CDR1 and CDR2 from the germline V gene are SGDLS and YYNGEE. The germline V and J ends were trimmed by 2 bases and 0 bases, with 8 bases remaining between them. This CDR3 is 15 amino acids long. The CDR3 is CASSVSGATNEKLFF. In DNA, the CDR3 is TGTGCCAGCAGCGTGTCCGGTGCAACTAATGAAAAACTGTTTTTT.

CDR3 nucleotide sequence: TGCGCCAGCAGTGAACTAAGACTAGGAGCCGGAGATACGCAGTATTTT. Translating it yields CASSELRLGAGDTQYF. J is TRBJ2-3 and V is TRBV10-2, with a possible D match to TRBD2 (6 bases). The germline V gene has CDR1 WSHSY and CDR2 SAAADI. The CDR3 has 16 amino acids. The V end was cut by 3 bases, the J end by 5 bases, with 18 bases between.

The V gene is TRBV19, the J gene TRBJ2-1, with TRBD2 matching over 9 bases. The length of the CDR3 is 17 residues. Germline V gene data show CDR1 as LNHDA and CDR2 as SQIVND (reference sequence). The V and J ends lost 5 bases and 4 bases, in that order; junction bases with no gene match: 12. In nucleotides, the CDR3 is TGTGCCAGTAGTGCGTTTTCCGGGACTAGCCGGTACAATGAGCAGTTCTTC. Its protein is CASSAFSGTSRYNEQFF.

This clone was seen just once. V is TRBV4-2 and J is TRBJ1-6, with unresolved D. Germline V CDR1 and CDR2: LGHNA, YNFKEQ. Trimming removed 4 bases at V and 7 bases at J, with 8 bases between. CDR3 length equals 13 residues. CDR3 DNA sequence: TGTGCCAGCAGCCCCGACTGGAATTCACCCCTCCACTTT. Translation: CASSPDWNSPLHF.

The J gene is TRBJ1-6, the V gene TRBV7-8; D call uncertain. Germline loops: CDR1 SGHVS, CDR2 FQNEAQ. The CDR3 is 14 amino acids. V was shortened by 4 bases and J by 10 bases, with 14 bases between the two germline ends. CDR3 nucleotides: TGTGCCAGCAGCTGGAGAGTAGGAGAGTCACCCCTCCACTTT. Its protein is CASSWRVGESPLHF.

The J gene is TRBJ2-7, the V gene TRBV7-9; tentatively, D is TRBD1 (5 bases). From germline, CDR1 is SEHNR and CDR2 FQNEAQ (reference sequence). V lost 5 bases, J lost 0 bases, and 14 bases lay in between. The CDR3 sequence is 15 residues long. CDR3 in amino acids: CASSRLTESSYEQYF. CDR3 in DNA: TGTGCCAGCAGCCGACTGACAGAGAGCTCCTACGAGCAGTACTTC.

The chain uses TRBV9 and TRBJ2-7; 9 bases are a match to TRBD2. Germline V gene data show CDR1 as SGDLS and CDR2 as YYNGEE. The CDR3 totals 16 residues. The J segment lost 0 bases and the V segment lost 2 bases, leaving 6 bases of the junction unmatched. The CDR3 loop is CASSVQRGVPSYEQYF. The CDR3 nucleotides are TGTGCCAGCAGCGTTCAGCGGGGGGTCCCCTCCTACGAGCAGTACTTC.

The chain employs TRBV6-5 and TRBJ1-4; unclear D gene. This CDR3 is 15 amino acids long. CDR1 and CDR2 from the germline V gene are MNHEY and SVGAGI. V was pared by 0 bases and J by 4 bases, with 9 bases between. Here the CDR3 DNA reads TGTGCCAGCAGTTACTCGGGTGGAGATAATGAAAAACTGTTTTTT. Translation: CASSYSGGDNEKLFF.

The rearrangement joins TRBV19 to TRBJ1-1; D ambiguous. V was cut by 3 bases and J by 1 base, with 12 bases left in between. Germline CDR1 is LNHDA and CDR2 is SQIVND (reference sequence). CDR3 length: 15 amino acids. The CDR3 coding sequence is TGTGCCAGTAGTATTCACGAGGGCGCGAACACTGAAGCTTTCTTT. Translating gives CASSIHEGANTEAFF.

The rearrangement links TRBV14 to TRBJ1-2; 11 bases line up with TRBD1. Germline V CDR1 and CDR2: SGHDN, FVKESK. The CDR3 spans 14 residues. Trimming removed 4 bases from V and 6 bases from J; junction bases left unmatched: 4. CDR3 bases: TGTGCCAGCAGCCTTAGGACAGGGGGCCATGGCTACACCTTC. Translation gives CASSLRTGGHGYTF. Based on the CDR3 plus reference TRBV14 and TRBJ1-2, the full variable domain is EAGVTQFPSHSVIEKGQTVTLRCDPISGHDNLYWYRRVMGKEIKFLLHFVKESKQDESGMPNNRFLAERTGGTYSTLKVQPAELEDSGVYFCASSLRTGGHGYTFGSGTRLTVV.

The CDR3 DNA sequence: TGTGCCAGCATGCCCGTAGGGCGGGGGACCCAGTACTTC. Translation gives CASMPVGRGTQYF. This chain joins TRBV6-5 and TRBJ2-5; D is possibly TRBD2 (6 bases). Germline-derived CDR1 and CDR2 are MNHEY and SVGAGI. This CDR3 is built from 13 residues. Trimming pared 7 bases from V and 7 bases from J, leaving 16 bases between.

The chain combines TRBV15 with TRBJ2-5; perhaps TRBD1 as D (5 bases). The CDR3 is made up of 15 amino acids. The germline V gene encodes CDR1 LNHNV and CDR2 YYDKDF (reference sequence). V shed 0 bases and J shed 5 bases, with 13 bases lying between them. CDR3 DNA sequence: TGTGCCACCAGCAGAGATCCGGCAGGGTCGGAGACCCAGTACTTC. Translated, it gives CATSRDPAGSETQYF.